Presented here are 2 T cell receptor beta chains from one specimen sequenced in a study of neoadjuvant nivolumab and ipilimumab in lung cancer. Measured with immunoSEQ multiplex PCR; TCRdb has only the in-frame clones, and not every one. The data hold tens of thousands of clones, with about four fifths observed a single time. Sample: peripheral blood, taken before neoadjuvant nivolumab, alone or with ipilimumab. The receptors here all came from an adult with non-small cell lung cancer.

CDR3 nucleotide sequence: TGTGCCAGCAGCTTAGAGGCAGGGTACCAAGAGACCCAGTACTTC. It codes for CASSLEAGYQETQYF. V usage is TRBV11-2 and J usage is TRBJ2-5, with D perhaps TRBD1 (5 bases). Germline V gene lookup returns CDR1 SGHAT and CDR2 FQNNGV. Trimming cost V 0 bases and J 0 bases, with 8 bases left between them. The CDR3 is 15 amino acids.

J is TRBJ1-2 and V is TRBV15; D perhaps matches TRBD1 (5 bases). This CDR3 contains 16 residues. Germline CDR1 and CDR2: LNHNV and YYDKDF (reference sequence). Trimming took 1 base from V and 1 from J, leaving 13 bases between them. CDR3 coding DNA: TGTGCCACCAGCAGAGTTGGAGGGGACTTTAACTATGGCTACACCTTC. As protein: CATSRVGGDFNYGYTF.